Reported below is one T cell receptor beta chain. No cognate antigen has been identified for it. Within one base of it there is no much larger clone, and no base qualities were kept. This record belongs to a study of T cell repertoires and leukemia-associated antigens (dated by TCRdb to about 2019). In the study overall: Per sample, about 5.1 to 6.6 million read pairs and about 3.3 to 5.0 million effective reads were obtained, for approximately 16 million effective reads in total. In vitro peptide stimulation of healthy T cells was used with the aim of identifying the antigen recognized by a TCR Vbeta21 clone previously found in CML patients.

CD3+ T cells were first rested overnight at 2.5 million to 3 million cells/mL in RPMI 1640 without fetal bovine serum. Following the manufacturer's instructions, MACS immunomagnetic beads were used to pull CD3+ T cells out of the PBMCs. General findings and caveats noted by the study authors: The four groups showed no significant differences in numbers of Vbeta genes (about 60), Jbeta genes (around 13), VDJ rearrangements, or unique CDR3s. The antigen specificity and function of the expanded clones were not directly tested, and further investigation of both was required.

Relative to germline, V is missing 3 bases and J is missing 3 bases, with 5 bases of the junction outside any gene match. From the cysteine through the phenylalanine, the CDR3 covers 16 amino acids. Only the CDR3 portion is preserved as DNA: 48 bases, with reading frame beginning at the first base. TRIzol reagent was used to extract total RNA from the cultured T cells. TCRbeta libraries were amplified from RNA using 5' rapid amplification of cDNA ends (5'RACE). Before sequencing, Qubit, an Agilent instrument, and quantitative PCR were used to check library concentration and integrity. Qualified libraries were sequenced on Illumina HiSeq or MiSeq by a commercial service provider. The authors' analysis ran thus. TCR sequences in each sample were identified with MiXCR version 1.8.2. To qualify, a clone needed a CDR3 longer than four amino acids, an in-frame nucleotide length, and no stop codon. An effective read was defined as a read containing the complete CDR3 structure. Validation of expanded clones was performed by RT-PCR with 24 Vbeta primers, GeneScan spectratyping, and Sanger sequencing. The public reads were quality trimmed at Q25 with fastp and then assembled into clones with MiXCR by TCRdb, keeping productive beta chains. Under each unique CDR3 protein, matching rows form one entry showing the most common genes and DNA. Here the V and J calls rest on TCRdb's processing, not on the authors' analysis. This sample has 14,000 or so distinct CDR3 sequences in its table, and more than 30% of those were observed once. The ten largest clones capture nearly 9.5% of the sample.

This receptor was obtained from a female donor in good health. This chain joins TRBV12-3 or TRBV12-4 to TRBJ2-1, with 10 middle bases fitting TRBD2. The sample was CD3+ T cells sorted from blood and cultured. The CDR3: CASSLLTSGIYNEQFF. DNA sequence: TGTGCCAGCAGTTTGTTAACTAGCGGGATCTACAATGAGCAGTTCTTC.